The next 21 T cell receptor beta chains were all read from a single sample in a study of human T cells and chemical hapten exposure. TCRdb fed the RACE reads into MiXCR, producing one record per CDR3 protein. This table has 30,000 to 40,000 distinct CDR3 sequences, about 13% appearing once. The time point: patch test 3, about 24 weeks after DPC sensitization. Stated treatment: therapeutic diphenylcyclopropenone sensitization with weekly scalp DPC. Total RNA came from unfractionated whole blood. The sequencing used whole blood, collected in connection with sensitization to the hapten diphenylcyclopropenone (DPC). Receptors were obtained from a woman between 40 and 55 years old with alopecia areata. Some clones in this sample may be carry-over from other donors' samples.

This clonotype showed up many times. The V and J genes are TRBV12-3 or TRBV12-4 and TRBJ2-7, with TRBD1 identical over 10 bases. The CDR3 runs 15 residues. V was clipped by 5 bases and J by 2 bases; unmatched bases: 6. The CDR3 loop is CASSLDRGPPYEQYF. Written as DNA, the CDR3 is TGTGCCAGCAGTCTCGACAGGGGGCCACCCTACGAGCAGTACTTC.

On this clonotype: An end of the junction does not agree with germline; a read error may underlie this. The chain carries TRBV11-2 and TRBJ1-1; D perhaps matches TRBD1 (5 bases). Germline CDR1 SGHAT, CDR2 FQNNGV. CDR3 length: 11 amino acids. The chain's CDR3 is CASSLVGVPDF. The CDR3, as DNA: TGTGCCAGCAGCTTAGTGGGGGTACCCGACTTT.

The sample holds many counts of this clonotype. The gene calls are TRBV7-3 and TRBJ2-3; no clear D gene. The V gene lost 2 bases and the J gene lost 2 bases, with 8 bases spanning the gap. Germline V lookup: CDR1 SGHTA, CDR2 FQGTGA. This CDR3 region has 14 residues. DNA for the CDR3: TGTGCCAGCAGCTTAGGCGGTGTCACAGATACGCAGTATTTT. It encodes CASSLGGVTDTQYF. Filled out from reference TRBV7-3 and TRBJ2-3, the complete variable domain reads GAGVSQTPSNKVTEKGKYVELRCDPISGHTALYWYRQSLGQGPEFLIYFQGTGAADDSGLPNDRFFAVRPEGSVSTLKIQRTERGDSAVYLCASSLGGVTDTQYFGPGTRLTVL.

This clonotype was detected many times. J is TRBJ2-5 and V is TRBV18; no firm D call. The CDR3 is 13 amino acids. Trimming left V 3 bases short and J 5 bases short, with 10 bases between. Per the germline V gene, CDR1 is KGHSH and CDR2 is LQKENI. CDR3 region: CASSPNQVETQYF. In DNA, the CDR3 is TGTGCCAGCTCACCGAACCAGGTGGAGACCCAGTACTTC.

CDR3 coding DNA: TGTGCCAGCAGTGAAGCGCCCCAATGGGATACGCAGTATTTT. It specifies CASSEAPQWDTQYF. J is TRBJ2-3 and V is TRBV2; no clear D gene. Trimming removed 0 bases from V and 6 bases from J, with 10 bases in between. The germline gives CDR1 SNHLY, CDR2 FYNNEI. The CDR3 extends over 14 amino acids. The variable domain in full, with the rest retrieved from reference TRBV2 and TRBJ2-3, is EPEVTQTPSHQVTQMGQEVILRCVPISNHLYFYWYRQILGQKVEFLVSFYNNEISEKSEIFDDQFSVERPDGSNFTLKIRSTKLEDSAMYFCASSEAPQWDTQYFGPGTRLTVL.

This clonotype has only one observation. A much larger clone lies a single base off, so this may be a read error. The rearrangement joins TRBV7-8 to TRBJ2-7; D gene ambiguous. Between the trimmed V and J ends, which lost 7 bases and 0 bases, there was a span of 7 bases. Germline CDR1 reads SGHVS; CDR2 reads FQNEAQ. The CDR3 has 12 amino acids. CDR3 DNA: TGTGCCAGCAACCAAAGCTCCTACGAGCAGTACTTC. This codes for CASNQSSYEQYF.

This clonotype was counted at least ten times. The chain combines TRBV7-3 with TRBJ2-7; TRBD1 aligns across 7 bases. Germline loops: CDR1 SGHTA, CDR2 FQGTGA. V trimming: 4 bases; J trimming: 4 bases; junction bases outside the gene matches: 4. The CDR3 runs 13 residues. CDR3 loop: CASSSSGGYEQYF. CDR3 nucleotides: TGTGCCAGCAGCTCCTCAGGGGGATACGAGCAGTACTTC.

V usage is TRBV29-1 and J usage is TRBJ2-3, with TRBD2 as a possible D gene (7 bases). In germline, CDR1 is SQVTM, CDR2 ANQGSEA. V lost 8 bases and J lost 4, with 13 bases in between. The CDR3 is 12 residues long. The CDR3 nucleotides are TGCAGCACTGGGGGGGCGGCAGATACGCAGTATTTT. The encoded protein is CSTGGAADTQYF.

In its sample, this clonotype was seen many times. This chain links TRBV29-1 with TRBJ1-1; 8 positions match TRBD1. CDR1 is SQVTM and CDR2 is ANQGSEA in the germline V gene. CDR3 size: 14 residues. V lost 4 bases and J lost 0; bases outside the gene matches: 4. The CDR3 DNA follows: TGCAGCGTTGTGGGGACAGGCATGAACACTGAAGCTTTCTTT. Translating gives CSVVGTGMNTEAFF.

The chain joins TRBV9 to TRBJ2-1; the D is unclear. V dropped 6 bases and J dropped 5 bases, with 12 bases sitting between them. Germline V CDR1 and CDR2: SGDLS, YYNGEE. This CDR3 region has 13 residues. In DNA form, the CDR3 reads TGTGCCAGCACCTTAGACCATAACAATGAGCAGTTCTTC. Its protein is CASTLDHNNEQFF. Supplemented by reference TRBV9 and TRBJ2-1, the full variable domain reads DSGVTQTPKHLITATGQRVTLRCSPRSGDLSVYWYQQSLDQGLQFLIQYYNGEERAKGNILERFSAQQFPDLHSELNLSSLELGDSALYFCASTLDHNNEQFFGPGTRLTVL.

V usage is TRBV28 and J usage is TRBJ1-2; a weak D match, TRBD1 (5 bases). Trimming took 2 bases from V and 4 from J, leaving 14 bases between them. The V gene's germline CDR1 is MDHEN and CDR2 SYDVKM. The CDR3 has 15 amino acids. The CDR3 is CASSLLPGRGYGYTF. The CDR3 DNA follows: TGTGCCAGCAGTTTACTTCCGGGACGCGGCTATGGCTACACCTTC.

This clonotype was counted a few times. The gene calls are TRBV27 and TRBJ2-2, with TRBD2 as a possible D gene (5 bases). The CDR3 totals 15 residues. Trimming shortened V by 2 bases and J by 1 base, and 8 bases separated the two germline ends. The germline V gene encodes CDR1 MNHEY and CDR2 SMNVEV (reference sequence). The CDR3 here is CASSLRDLNTGELFF. CDR3 nucleotide sequence: TGTGCCAGCAGTTTACGGGATTTGAACACCGGGGAGCTGTTTTTT.

The genes are TRBV2 and TRBJ2-1; weak D call: TRBD2 (6 bases). With 5 bases removed from V and 6 bases from J, the gap between germline ends came to 11 bases. The CDR3 totals 13 residues. The germline CDR1 and CDR2 sequences are SNHLY and FYNNEI. The CDR3 region is CASSQSSVNEQFF. The CDR3 region has the DNA TGTGCCAGCAGTCAATCTAGCGTCAATGAGCAGTTCTTC. The full variable domain, completed using reference TRBV2 and TRBJ2-1, is EPEVTQTPSHQVTQMGQEVILRCVPISNHLYFYWYRQILGQKVEFLVSFYNNEISEKSEIFDDQFSVERPDGSNFTLKIRSTKLEDSAMYFCASSQSSVNEQFFGPGTRLTVL.

This clonotype was seen many times. CDR3 bases: TGCAGCGTTGATAGCCCGGGAGGGGAGACCCAGTACTTC. Translating it yields CSVDSPGGETQYF. V gene TRBV29-1 combines with J gene TRBJ2-5; TRBD2 matches 8 bases. V lost 3 bases to trimming and J lost 5 bases; unmatched junction nucleotides: 5. The CDR3 spans 13 residues. Per germline, CDR1 SQVTM and CDR2 ANQGSEA.

The sample holds many counts of this clonotype. The chain is built from TRBV5-6 and TRBJ2-7; a weak D match, TRBD1 (5 bases). Germline V gene lookup returns CDR1 SGHDT and CDR2 YYEEEE. The CDR3 length is 16 residues. With 3 bases removed from V and 3 bases from J, the gap between germline ends came to 19 bases. The CDR3 here is CASSSLGAYGSYEQYF. The CDR3 DNA reads TGTGCCAGCAGCTCGTTAGGGGCTTACGGTAGCTACGAGCAGTACTTC. Drawing the rest from reference TRBV5-6 and TRBJ2-7, the complete variable domain is DAGVTQSPTHLIKTRGQQVTLRCSPKSGHDTVSWYQQALGQGPQFIFQYYEEEERQRGNFPDRFSGHQFPNYSSELNVNALLLGDSALYLCASSSLGAYGSYEQYFGPGTRLTVT.

This rearrangement joins TRBV11-1 to TRBJ2-1, with 9 bases lining up with TRBD2. Germline V gene lookup returns CDR1 SGHAT and CDR2 FQDESV (reference sequence). The CDR3 has 13 residues. V gave up 1 base and J gave up 9 bases; unmatched junction bases: 1. In DNA, the CDR3 is TGTGCCAGCAGCTTAGTGCGGGAGGGTGAGCAGTTCTTC. As protein: CASSLVREGEQFF. Variable domain in full (rest from reference TRBV11-1 and TRBJ2-1): EAEVAQSPRYKITEKSQAVAFWCDPISGHATLYWYRQILGQGPELLVQFQDESVVDDSQLPKDRFSAERLKGVDSTLKIQPAELGDSAMYLCASSLVREGEQFFGPGTRLTVL.

This clonotype was counted between two and nine times. V usage is TRBV12-5 and J usage is TRBJ2-2; D unresolved. The germline CDR1 and CDR2 sequences are LGHNT and FRNRAP. The CDR3 spans 13 residues. Trimming shortened V by 3 bases and J by 6 bases, and 8 bases separated the two germline ends. The CDR3 coding sequence is TGTGCTAGTGGTTTTTTGTCGGCCGGGGAGCTGTTTTTT. It translates to CASGFLSAGELFF.

Note on this clonotype: One base away lies a much larger clone, so this may be a sequencing read error. The genes are TRBV9 and TRBJ2-2; D unclear. The CDR3 length is 14 residues. Trimming removed 0 bases from V and 3 bases from J, with 6 bases in between. Germline V gene sequence: CDR1 SGDLS, CDR2 YYNGEE. Written as DNA, the CDR3 is TGTGCCAGCAGCGTAGGACCGGACACCGGGGAGCTGTTTTTT. This codes for CASSVGPDTGELFF.

The chain carries TRBV2 and TRBJ1-1; D gene unclear. This CDR3 is 14 amino acids long. CDR1 SNHLY and CDR2 FYNNEI come from the germline V gene. V shed 5 bases and J shed 5 bases, with 15 bases lying between them. This chain's CDR3 is CASSTSWARTEAFF. CDR3 DNA sequence: TGTGCCAGCAGTACCTCTTGGGCAAGAACTGAAGCTTTCTTT.

This clonotype was found a few times. In DNA form, the CDR3 reads TGTGCCAGCAGTTCAGATAGTATGGCGCAGTATTTT. This gives the protein CASSSDSMAQYF. V and J are TRBV27 and TRBJ2-3; D is undetermined. This CDR3 comprises 12 residues. Germline loops: CDR1 MNHEY, CDR2 SMNVEV (reference sequence). V gave up 4 bases and J gave up 10 bases, with 12 bases separating them.

This clonotype came up a few times. The CDR3 nucleotides are TGTGCCAGCAGCACGGGTGGGGGCTCAAGGAATGAGCAGTTCTTC. Its protein product is CASSTGGGSRNEQFF. The chain joins TRBV9 to TRBJ2-1; perhaps TRBD1 as D (6 bases). This CDR3 spans 15 amino acids. In germline, CDR1 is SGDLS, CDR2 YYNGEE. V was shortened by 4 bases and J by 7 bases, with 18 bases between the two germline ends.